The 15 T cell receptor beta chains in this list originate from one sample, sequenced in a study of T cell responses to AZD1222 COVID-19 vaccine. Clones were sequenced by immunoSEQ multiplex PCR, and TCRdb holds only the in-frame ones, with some missing. The data contain fewer than 110,000 clones, roughly 87% of them singletons. The material was peripheral blood, obtained 28 days after the second AZD1222 dose. These receptors all stem from an adult who received the AZD1222 COVID-19 vaccine.

The chain couples TRBV4-1 to TRBJ1-4; 8 bases align to TRBD1. CDR1 is MGHRA and CDR2 is YSYEKL in the germline V gene. V shed 4 bases, J shed 3 bases, and the junction held 4 bases outside the gene matches. The length of the CDR3 is 15 residues. Written as DNA, the CDR3 is TGCGCCAGCAGCCTCCCAGGGGGCGCTAATGAAAAACTGTTTTTT. This gives the protein CASSLPGGANEKLFF.

This clone was observed once. CDR3 in amino acids: CASSAGTIGSDEQYF. CDR3 coding DNA: TGTGCCAGTAGTGCCGGGACTATTGGCTCTGACGAGCAGTACTTC. J is TRBJ2-7 and V is TRBV19; 7 nucleotides line up with TRBD2. V trimming: 5 bases; J trimming: 5 bases; junction bases outside the gene matches: 12. The CDR3 has 15 residues. Germline lookup yields CDR1 LNHDA and CDR2 SQIVND (reference sequence).

The J gene is TRBJ2-1, the V gene TRBV11-2; D unclear. Trimming stripped 3 bases from V and 7 bases from J, with 4 bases between. Germline V gene data show CDR1 as SGHAT and CDR2 as FQNNGV. The length of the CDR3 is 11 residues. Here the CDR3 reads CASSFINEQFF. DNA of the CDR3: TGTGCCAGCAGCTTTATTAATGAGCAGTTCTTC. Based on the CDR3 plus reference TRBV11-2 and TRBJ2-1, the full variable domain is EAGVAQSPRYKIIEKRQSVAFWCNPISGHATLYWYQQILGQGPKLLIQFQNNGVVDDSQLPKDRFSAERLKGVDSTLKIQPAKLEDSAVYLCASSFINEQFFGPGTRLTVL.

This clone came up once. CDR3 nucleotide sequence: TGTGCCAGCTCACCACGGGGGGCAGTGACCCAGTACTTC. Its protein product is CASSPRGAVTQYF. The genes are TRBV18 and TRBJ2-5; D assignment may be TRBD1 or TRBD2 (6 bases each). Trimming pared 1 base from V and 7 bases from J, leaving 10 bases between. The CDR3 is 13 residues long. CDR1 and CDR2 (germline): KGHSH, LQKENI.

In the case of this clone: Within the sample, other DNA sequences also encode this same CDR3. The chain has TRBV20-1 and TRBJ2-1; the D is unclear. CDR3 length equals 10 residues. The V and J ends lost 0 bases and 7 bases respectively, with 1 base between them. CDR1 is DFQATT and CDR2 is SNEGSKA in the germline V gene (reference sequence). The CDR3 DNA follows: TGCAGTGCTAGAGATAATGAGCAGTTCTTC. Its protein product is CSARDNEQFF.

J is TRBJ1-2 and V is TRBV30; no clear D. The V gene lost 1 base and the J gene lost 4 bases, with 7 bases spanning the gap. The CDR3 loop spans 12 amino acids. The germline V gene encodes CDR1 GTSNPN and CDR2 SVGIG (reference sequence). The CDR3 sequence is CAWSGAAYGYTF. The CDR3 nucleotides read TGTGCCTGGAGTGGGGCAGCCTATGGCTACACCTTC.

This chain's CDR3 is CASSYGGSTNEKLFF. Here the CDR3 DNA reads TGTGCCAGCAGTTACGGGGGCTCAACTAATGAAAAACTGTTTTTT. This chain uses TRBV6-5 with TRBJ1-4; weak D call: TRBD1 (6 bases). V shed 2 bases and J shed 0 bases, with 7 bases lying between them. There are 15 residues in the CDR3. Germline CDR1 and CDR2: MNHEY and SVGAGI.

The chain recombines TRBV18 with TRBJ1-4; D is unclear. V was pared by 2 bases and J by 5 bases, with 12 bases between. There are 15 residues in the CDR3. CDR1 and CDR2 (germline): KGHSH, LQKENI. CDR3 loop: CASSPAGFFNEKLFF. The CDR3 DNA reads TGTGCCAGCTCACCAGCTGGGTTCTTCAATGAAAAACTGTTTTTT. The variable domain in full, with the rest retrieved from reference TRBV18 and TRBJ1-4, is NAGVMQNPRHLVRRRGQEARLRCSPMKGHSHVYWYRQLPEEGLKFMVYLQKENIIDESGMPKERFSAEFPKEGPSILRIQQVVRGDSAAYFCASSPAGFFNEKLFFGSGTQLSVL.

The V call is TRBV19, the J call TRBJ1-5; TRBD1 might be the D (6 bases). Trimming cost V 3 bases and J 5 bases, with 14 bases left between them. The CDR3 extends over 15 amino acids. CDR1 is LNHDA, CDR2 SQIVND, per germline (reference sequence). CDR3 protein: CASSIRGGGHQPQHF. The CDR3 bases are TGTGCCAGTAGTATCCGCGGGGGCGGGCATCAGCCCCAGCATTTT. Using reference TRBV19 and TRBJ1-5 for the parts outside the CDR3, the full variable domain is DGGITQSPKYLFRKEGQNVTLSCEQNLNHDAMYWYRQDPGQGLRLIYYSQIVNDFQKGDIAEGYSVSREKKESFPLTVTSAQKNPTAFYLCASSIRGGGHQPQHFGDGTRLSIL.

The chain has TRBV7-2 and TRBJ2-1, with a tentative D call TRBD2 (6 bases). Germline lookup yields CDR1 SGHTA and CDR2 FQGNSA. The CDR3 contains 14 residues. Trimming took 4 bases from V and 4 from J, leaving 11 bases between them. CDR3 amino acids: CASSWRGTYNEQFF. CDR3 in DNA: TGTGCCAGCAGCTGGAGGGGCACGTACAATGAGCAGTTCTTC.

This sequence joins TRBV4-1 and TRBJ1-1; 8 nucleotides agree with TRBD1. Germline V CDR1 and CDR2: MGHRA, YSYEKL. The junction had 8 bases not matched to a gene; V was cut back by 4 bases and J by 4 bases. The CDR3 covers 15 residues. The CDR3 here is CASSPFGQGATEAFF. CDR3 DNA sequence: TGCGCCAGCAGCCCCTTTGGGCAGGGGGCCACTGAAGCTTTCTTT.

The chain has TRBV7-9 and TRBJ1-3; D unclear. Trimming shortened V by 2 bases and J by 0 bases, and 8 bases separated the two germline ends. The CDR3 is made up of 15 amino acids. Germline lookup yields CDR1 SEHNR and CDR2 FQNEAQ (reference sequence). This CDR3 is CASSLHDYSGNTIYF. The CDR3 coding sequence is TGTGCCAGCAGCTTACACGACTACTCTGGAAACACCATATATTTT.

V and J are TRBV9 and TRBJ2-1, with 12 bases identical to TRBD2. This CDR3 has 16 residues. After removal of 2 bases from V and 7 bases from J, the junction contained 7 bases not matched to a gene. Looked up from germline, CDR1 is SGDLS and CDR2 is YYNGEE. The CDR3 region has the DNA TGTGCCAGCAGCGTCACTACTAGCGGGGGGAATAATGAGCAGTTCTTC. It yields the protein CASSVTTSGGNNEQFF.

CDR3 sequence: CASSPTAGPSYNEQFF. For the CDR3, the DNA is TGCGCCAGCAGCCCTACCGCGGGACCGAGTTACAATGAGCAGTTCTTC. The chain combines TRBV4-1 with TRBJ2-1; a possible D gene is TRBD2 (6 bases). V gave up 4 bases and J gave up 4 bases, with 17 bases separating them. Germline V gene lookup returns CDR1 MGHRA and CDR2 YSYEKL. CDR3 length equals 16 residues.

The rearrangement links TRBV6-5 to TRBJ1-2; D is uncertain. V shed 8 bases and J shed 4 bases, with 11 bases lying between them. Germline V gives CDR1 MNHEY, CDR2 SVGAGI. This CDR3 is built from 12 residues. CDR3 bases: TGTGCCAGCTACGGTGCCCTCTATGGCTACACCTTC. Its translation is CASYGALYGYTF.